This TCR beta chain was recorded in a study of brain metastases from non-small cell lung cancer. The CDR3 totals 14 residues. Germline CDR1 reads SGHTA; CDR2 reads FQGNSA. Trimming took 3 bases from V and 5 from J, leaving 13 bases between them. Clones were read by immunoSEQ multiplex PCR, and TCRdb kept only the in-frame ones, dropping some. The top ten hold approximately 15% of the sample, which has around 1,400 clones, about 85% seen once. The sequenced sample consisted of tissue from a brain metastasis. This sequence was found in a donor aged 40 or older with non-small cell lung cancer. The rearrangement uses TRBV7-2 and TRBJ2-5; TRBD1 or TRBD2 may be the D gene (5 bases each). The CDR3 nucleotides read TGTGCCAGCAGCTTGGGGACCCTGCGCGAGACCCAGTACTTC. Its translation: CASSLGTLRETQYF.